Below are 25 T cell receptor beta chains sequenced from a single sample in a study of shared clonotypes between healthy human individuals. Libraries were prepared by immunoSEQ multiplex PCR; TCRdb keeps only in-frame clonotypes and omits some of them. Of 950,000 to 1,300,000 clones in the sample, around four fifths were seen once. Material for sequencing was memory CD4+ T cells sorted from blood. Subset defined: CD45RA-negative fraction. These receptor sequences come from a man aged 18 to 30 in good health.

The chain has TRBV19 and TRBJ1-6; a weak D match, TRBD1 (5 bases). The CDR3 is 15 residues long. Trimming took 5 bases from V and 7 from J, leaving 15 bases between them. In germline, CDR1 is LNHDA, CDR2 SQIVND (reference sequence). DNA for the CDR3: TGTGCCAGTAGTCTACAGGATTTCGGAAATTCACCCCTCCACTTT. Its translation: CASSLQDFGNSPLHF.

The chain's CDR3 is CASSYTGASGNTIYF. CDR3 DNA sequence: TGCGCCAGCAGTTATACAGGGGCCTCTGGAAACACCATATATTTT. V gene TRBV5-1 combines with J gene TRBJ1-3; 7 bases map to TRBD1. Germline CDR1 reads SGHRS; CDR2 reads YFSETQ. With V trimmed by 5 bases and J by 0 bases, 5 bases remained unmatched. The CDR3 has 15 residues.

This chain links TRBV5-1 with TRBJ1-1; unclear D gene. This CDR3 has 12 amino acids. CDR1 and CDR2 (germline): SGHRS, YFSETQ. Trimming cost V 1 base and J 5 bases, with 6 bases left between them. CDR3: CASSLRGTEAFF. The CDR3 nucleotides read TGCGCCAGCAGCTTGCGGGGTACTGAAGCTTTCTTT.

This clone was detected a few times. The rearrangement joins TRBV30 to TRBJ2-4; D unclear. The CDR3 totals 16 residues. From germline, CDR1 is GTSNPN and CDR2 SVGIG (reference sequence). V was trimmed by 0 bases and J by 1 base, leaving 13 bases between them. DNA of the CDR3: TGTGCCTGGAGTGTCGTTCAGGCTGGGGCCAAAAACATTCAGTACTTC. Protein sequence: CAWSVVQAGAKNIQYF.

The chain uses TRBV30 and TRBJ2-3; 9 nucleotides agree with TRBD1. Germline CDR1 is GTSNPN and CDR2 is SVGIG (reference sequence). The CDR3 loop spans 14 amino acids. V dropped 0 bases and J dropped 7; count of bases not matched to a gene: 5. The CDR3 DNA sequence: TGTGCCTGGAGTGTACAGGGGGCGCATTATACGCAGTATTTT. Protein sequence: CAWSVQGAHYTQYF.

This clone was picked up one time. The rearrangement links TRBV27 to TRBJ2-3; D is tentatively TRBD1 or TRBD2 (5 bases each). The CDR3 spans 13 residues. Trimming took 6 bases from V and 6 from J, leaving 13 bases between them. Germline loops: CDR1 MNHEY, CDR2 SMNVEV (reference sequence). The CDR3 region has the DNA TGTGCCAGCAGCATTAAATGGGGGGATACGCAGTATTTT. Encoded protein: CASSIKWGDTQYF.

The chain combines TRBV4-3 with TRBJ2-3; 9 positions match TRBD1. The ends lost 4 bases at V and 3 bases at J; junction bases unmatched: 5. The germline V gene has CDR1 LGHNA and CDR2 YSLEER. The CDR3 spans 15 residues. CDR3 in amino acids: CASSPDRGPTDTQYF. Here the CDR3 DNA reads TGCGCCAGCAGCCCGGACAGGGGCCCAACAGATACGCAGTATTTT.

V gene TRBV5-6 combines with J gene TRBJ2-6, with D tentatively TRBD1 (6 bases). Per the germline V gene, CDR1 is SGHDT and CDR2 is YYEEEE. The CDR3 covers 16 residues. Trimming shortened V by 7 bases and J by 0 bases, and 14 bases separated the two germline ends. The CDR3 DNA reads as TGTGCCAGCCGGACAGTAAGGTTCTCTGGGGCCAACGTCCTGACTTTC. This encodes CASRTVRFSGANVLTF.

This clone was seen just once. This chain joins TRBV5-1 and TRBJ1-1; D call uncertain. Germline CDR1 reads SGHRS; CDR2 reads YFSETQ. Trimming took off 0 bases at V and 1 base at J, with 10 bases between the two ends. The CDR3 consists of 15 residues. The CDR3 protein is CASSLVGQSNTEAFF. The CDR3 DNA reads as TGCGCCAGCAGCTTGGTAGGCCAGTCGAACACTGAAGCTTTCTTT.

The CDR3 spells CASSHTNVLTF. The CDR3, as DNA: TGTGCCAGCAGCCATACCAACGTCCTGACTTTC. The V call is TRBV14, the J call TRBJ2-6; D is unresolved. Trimming took 3 bases from V and 8 from J, leaving 2 bases between them. The CDR3 totals 11 residues. CDR1 and CDR2 (germline): SGHDN, FVKESK.

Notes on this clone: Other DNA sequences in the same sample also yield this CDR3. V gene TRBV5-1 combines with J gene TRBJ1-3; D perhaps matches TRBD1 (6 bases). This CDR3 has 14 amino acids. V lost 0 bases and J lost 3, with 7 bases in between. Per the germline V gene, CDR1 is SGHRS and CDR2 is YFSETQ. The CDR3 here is CASSLVGGGNTIYF. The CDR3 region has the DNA TGCGCCAGCAGCTTGGTAGGGGGTGGAAACACCATATATTTT.

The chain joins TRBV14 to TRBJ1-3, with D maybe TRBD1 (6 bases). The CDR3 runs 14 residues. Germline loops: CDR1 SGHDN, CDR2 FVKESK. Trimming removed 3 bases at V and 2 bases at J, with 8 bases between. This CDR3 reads CASSHRQAGNTIYF. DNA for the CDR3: TGTGCCAGCAGCCACCGACAGGCTGGAAACACCATATATTTT.

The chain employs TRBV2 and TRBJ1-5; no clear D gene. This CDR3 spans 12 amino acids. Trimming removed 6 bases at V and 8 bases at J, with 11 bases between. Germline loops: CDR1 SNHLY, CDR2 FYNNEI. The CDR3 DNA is TGTGCCAGCAGGGGCCTCATTGAGCCCCAGCATTTT. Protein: CASRGLIEPQHF.

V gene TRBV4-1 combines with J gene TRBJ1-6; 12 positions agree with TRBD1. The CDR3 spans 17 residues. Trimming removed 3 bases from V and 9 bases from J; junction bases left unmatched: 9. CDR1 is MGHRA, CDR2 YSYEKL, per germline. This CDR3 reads CASSQGTGGDLGSPLHF. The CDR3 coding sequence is TGCGCCAGCAGCCAGGGGACAGGGGGCGATTTGGGTTCACCCCTCCACTTT.

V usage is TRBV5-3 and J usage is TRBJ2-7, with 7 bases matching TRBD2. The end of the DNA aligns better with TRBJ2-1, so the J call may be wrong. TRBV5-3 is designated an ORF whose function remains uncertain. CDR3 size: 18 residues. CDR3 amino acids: CARSLVVWGRGSYNEQFF. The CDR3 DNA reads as TGTGCCAGAAGCTTGGTTGTCTGGGGGAGGGGTTCCTACAATGAGCAGTTCTTC.

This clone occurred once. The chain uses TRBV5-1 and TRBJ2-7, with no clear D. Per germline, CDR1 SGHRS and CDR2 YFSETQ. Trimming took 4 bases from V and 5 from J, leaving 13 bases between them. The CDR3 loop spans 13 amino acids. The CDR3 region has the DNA TGCGCCAGCAGCGGAAATGGGCTAAACGAGCAGTACTTC. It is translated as CASSGNGLNEQYF.

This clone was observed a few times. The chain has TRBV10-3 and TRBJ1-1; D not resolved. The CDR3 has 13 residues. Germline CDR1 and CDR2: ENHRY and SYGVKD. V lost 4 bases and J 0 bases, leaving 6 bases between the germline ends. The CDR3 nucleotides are TGTGCCATCAGTGGAGGGTTGAACACTGAAGCTTTCTTT. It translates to CAISGGLNTEAFF.

The CDR3 DNA sequence: TGTGCCAGCAGCTTTGGACTAGCGGGATCGGCCTACGAGCAGTACTTC. Translated: CASSFGLAGSAYEQYF. The J gene is TRBJ2-7, the V gene TRBV7-9; 12 nucleotides match TRBD2. V shed 3 bases, J shed 2 bases, and the junction held 5 bases outside the gene matches. Germline-derived CDR1 and CDR2 are SEHNR and FQNEAQ (reference sequence). This CDR3 region has 16 residues.

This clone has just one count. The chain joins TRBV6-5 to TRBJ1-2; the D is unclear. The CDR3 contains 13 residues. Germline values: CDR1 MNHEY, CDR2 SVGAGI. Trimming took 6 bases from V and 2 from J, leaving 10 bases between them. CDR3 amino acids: CASSASANYGYTF. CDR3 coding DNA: TGTGCCAGCAGCGCGAGTGCGAACTATGGCTACACCTTC.

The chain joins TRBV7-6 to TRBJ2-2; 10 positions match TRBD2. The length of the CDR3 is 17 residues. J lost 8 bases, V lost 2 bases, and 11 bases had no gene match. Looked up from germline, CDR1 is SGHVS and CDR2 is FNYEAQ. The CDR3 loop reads CASSLMGPSGSGGELFF. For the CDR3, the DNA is TGTGCCAGCAGCTTAATGGGTCCTAGCGGGAGCGGTGGGGAGCTGTTTTTT.

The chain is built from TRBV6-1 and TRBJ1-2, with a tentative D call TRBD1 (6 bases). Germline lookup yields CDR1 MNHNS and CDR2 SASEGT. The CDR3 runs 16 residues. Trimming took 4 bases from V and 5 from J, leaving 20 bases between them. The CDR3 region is CASSAVDGDKRYGYTF. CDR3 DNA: TGTGCCAGCAGTGCCGTAGACGGGGACAAACGGTATGGCTACACCTTC.

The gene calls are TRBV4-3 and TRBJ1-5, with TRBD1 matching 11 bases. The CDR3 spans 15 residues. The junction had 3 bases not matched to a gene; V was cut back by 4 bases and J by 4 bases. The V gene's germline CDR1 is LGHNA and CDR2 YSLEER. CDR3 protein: CASSRGTGGNQPQHF. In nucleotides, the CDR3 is TGCGCCAGCAGCCGCGGGACAGGGGGGAATCAGCCCCAGCATTTT.

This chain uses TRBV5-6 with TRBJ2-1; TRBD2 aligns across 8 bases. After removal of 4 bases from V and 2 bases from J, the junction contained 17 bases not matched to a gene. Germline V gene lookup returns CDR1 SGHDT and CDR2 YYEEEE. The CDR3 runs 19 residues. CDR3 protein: CASSPHLIGAGGTYNEQFF. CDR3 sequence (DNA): TGTGCCAGCAGCCCTCACCTGATCGGGGCGGGAGGTACCTACAATGAGCAGTTCTTC. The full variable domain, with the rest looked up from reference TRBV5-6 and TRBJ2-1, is DAGVTQSPTHLIKTRGQQVTLRCSPKSGHDTVSWYQQALGQGPQFIFQYYEEEERQRGNFPDRFSGHQFPNYSSELNVNALLLGDSALYLCASSPHLIGAGGTYNEQFFGPGTRLTVL.

CDR3 region: CASSRGDTQYF. The CDR3 DNA sequence: TGCGCCAGCAGCCGTGGGGATACGCAGTATTTT. J is TRBJ2-3 and V is TRBV10-1; D remains unclear. V shed 6 bases and J shed 6 bases, with 7 bases lying between them. The germline V gene has CDR1 WNHNN and CDR2 SYGVQD (reference sequence). This CDR3 spans 11 amino acids.

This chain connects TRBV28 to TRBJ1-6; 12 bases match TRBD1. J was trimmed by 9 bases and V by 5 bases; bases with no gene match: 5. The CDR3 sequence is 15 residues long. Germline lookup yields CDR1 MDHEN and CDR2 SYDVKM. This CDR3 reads CASSARGQGASPLHF. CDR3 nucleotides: TGTGCCAGCAGTGCCAGGGGACAGGGGGCTTCACCCCTCCACTTT. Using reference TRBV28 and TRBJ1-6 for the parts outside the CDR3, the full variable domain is DVKVTQSSRYLVKRTGEKVFLECVQDMDHENMFWYRQDPGLGLRLIYFSYDVKMKEKGDIPEGYSVSREKKERFSLILESASTNQTSMYLCASSARGQGASPLHFGNGTRLTVT.